This paragraph reports one T cell receptor (beta chain). The entry originates in a study of T cell changes during pregnancy in multiple sclerosis. Trimming removed 8 bases from V and 7 bases from J, with 15 bases in between. CDR3 size: 13 residues. The germline V gene encodes CDR1 MNHNS and CDR2 SASEGT. Profiled with immunoSEQ multiplex PCR; TCRdb holds only in-frame clones, not every one. The table includes about 38,000 clones, approximately 90% detected once. This clonotype originated in a female donor with multiple sclerosis, enrolled in a pregnancy study. The V gene is TRBV6-1, the J gene TRBJ1-5; TRBD1 is a possible D gene (6 bases). The sequencing used CD4+ T cells from peripheral blood mononuclear cells, collected before pregnancy. CDR3 loop: CASAGQLEQPQHF. The CDR3 nucleotides are TGTGCCAGCGCCGGACAGCTGGAGCAGCCCCAGCATTTT.